The clone carrying this T cell receptor (beta chain) was observed many times. Its specificity is not known. Library preparation (for TCRbeta) was performed with unique molecular identifiers. TCRdb re-analysed the PCR reads in MiXCR, keeping a single row per CDR3 protein. The table has 250,000 to 300,000 distinct CDR3 sequences, about 7.3% seen once. This record comes from a study of T-cell reconstitution after alpha-beta-depleted transplantation in children. Study-wide points: It was surviving recipient T cells and thymic progenitors that gave some patients high TCRbeta diversity at day 60. One year post-transplant, T-cell counts and diversity were largely derived from T cells produced anew. Where alpha-beta T cells came from about two months after transplant was reportedly several hundred expanded graft clones.

Germline assignment: CDR1 KGHSH and CDR2 LQKENI. The CDR3 is 13 amino acids. V was shortened by 5 bases and J by 7 bases, with 15 bases between the two germline ends. The receptor was isolated from a female patient aged 2-15 years who had a stem cell transplant for Fanconi anemia, so the T cells may come from the graft donor. The chain links TRBV18 to TRBJ2-7; D perhaps matches TRBD2 (6 bases). The material sequenced was peripheral blood, taken 360 days after TCRalphabeta/CD19-depleted stem cell transplant. The CDR3 DNA follows: TGTGCCAGCTCAATCGAACGGGGACTTGAGCAGTACTTC. Its protein is CASSIERGLEQYF.